This T cell receptor beta chain was profiled in a study of blood T cell repertoires in COVID-19. Study in general: Samples came from the United States, Italy and Spain, spanning acute and convalescent COVID-19. Sample material is recorded as cDNA or gDNA derived from T cells, B-cell-depleted T cells, or PBMCs.

J lost 7 bases, V lost 5 bases, and 13 bases had no gene match. The CDR3 extends over 16 amino acids. Per germline, CDR1 SGHVS and CDR2 FQNEAQ. Authors' processing steps: Reference gene primer amplification gave nucleated cell count estimates. TCRdb's table, derived via immunoSEQ multiplex PCR, lists solely in-frame clones and lacks some. Clone size and the V and J calls come from that table; the DNA yielded D and trimming. The sample holds about 180,000 clones, roughly 90% seen once. The V gene is TRBV7-8, the J gene TRBJ2-3, with 9 bases matching TRBD2. The material sequenced was peripheral blood. This TCR was recovered from a man between 50 and 59 years old with acute or convalescent COVID-19. The CDR3 loop reads CASSILTAGGGNTQYF. DNA of the CDR3: TGTGCCAGCAGCATCCTGACAGCGGGGGGCGGGAATACGCAGTATTTT.